Listed below are T cell receptor beta chains from one sample, sequenced in a study of blood T cell repertoires in COVID-19. The data were produced by immunoSEQ multiplex PCR, yet TCRdb's version contains in-frame clones alone and is incomplete. The table shows some 200,000 clones, with 75% to 90% occurring only once. The specimen sequenced was peripheral blood. The source is a woman in her sixties or seventies with COVID-19, enrolled during active disease. The CDR3 runs from the conserved cysteine through the conserved F or W. A D gene is named only where the DNA matches it firmly. Some rows mark clone size as missing; the rest say once, few, many or name a class of expanded clone.

j_gene	d_gene	abundance	v_gene	CDR3nt	CDR3aa
TRBJ1-2	TRBD1	few	TRBV4-1	TGCGCCAGCAGCCAAAAGGGACAGGGGGCCCTCGCTAACTATGGCTACACCTTC	CASSQKGQGALANYGYTF
TRBJ2-1	-	-	TRBV28	TGTGCCAGCAGTCTGGGCCTCTACAATGAGCAGTTCTTC	CASSLGLYNEQFF
TRBJ2-5	TRBD2	-	TRBV10-3	TGTGCCATCAGTGCCGTCCTAGCGGGAGCCCAAGAGACCCAGTACTTC	CAISAVLAGAQETQYF
TRBJ2-1	-	-	TRBV6-4	TGTGCCAGCAGTGGGGGCGACCCTTACAATGAGCAGTTCTTC	CASSGGDPYNEQFF
TRBJ2-7	TRBD2	-	TRBV13	TGTGCCAGCAGCTTCGGGGGGAAGACCTACGAGCAGTACTTC	CASSFGGKTYEQYF
TRBJ2-7	-	-	TRBV13	TGTGCCAGCAGCTTAGGCCGGTACTACGAGCAGTACTTC	CASSLGRYYEQYF
TRBJ1-3	-	once	TRBV30	TGTGCCTGGACCATCCGGGCGGGGTACTCTGGAAACACCATATATTTT	CAWTIRAGYSGNTIYF
TRBJ1-2	-	-	TRBV11-2	TGTGCCAGCAGCTTAGAGGTTAGGGGTCCCTATGGCTACACCTTC	CASSLEVRGPYGYTF
TRBJ2-7	-	-	TRBV15	TGTGCCACCAGCAGAGACTTCCCACCTCGCCCCAGCGAGCAGTACTTC	CATSRDFPPRPSEQYF
TRBJ2-5	-	-	TRBV7-2	TGTGCCAGCAGCTTACCGCCTCCTTTGGAGCAGTACTTC	CASSLPPPLEQYF
TRBJ1-6	TRBD1	few	TRBV27	TGTGCCAGCAGTCCGGGACAGATTATTAATTCACCCCTCCACTTT	CASSPGQIINSPLHF
TRBJ2-1	TRBD1	-	TRBV5-4	TGTGCCAGCAGCTTATCCGGGACAGGGGGCAGGTATGAGCAGTTCTTC	CASSLSGTGGRYEQFF
TRBJ2-7	TRBD2	-	TRBV5-1	TGCGCCAGCAGGCCCAGCGGGACCTACGAGCAGTACTTC	CASRPSGTYEQYF
TRBJ1-4	TRBD1	-	TRBV19	TGTGCCAGTAGTACCCTCACAGGGGGACCTCGGTCGGGAAAACTGTTTTTT	CASSTLTGGPRSGKLFF
TRBJ2-3	-	-	TRBV7-2	TGTGCCAGCAGCCCGGGAATTAGCACAGATACGCAGTATTTT	CASSPGISTDTQYF
TRBJ1-1	-	-	TRBV29-1	TGCAGCGTCCAACAGCTGGACAAGAACACTGAAGCTTTCTTT	CSVQQLDKNTEAFF
TRBJ1-5	TRBD1	-	TRBV10-3	TGTGCCATCAGTGCCGGGACAGGGGGCGGTCAGCCCCAGCATTTT	CAISAGTGGGQPQHF
TRBJ2-7	TRBD2	few	TRBV5-1	TGCGCCAGCAGGTTCTTTAGCGGGGCCTACGAGCAGTACTTC	CASRFFSGAYEQYF
TRBJ1-2	-	-	TRBV5-1	TGCGCCAGCAGCTTGGCCCGCGGTAACGGTGGCTACACCTTC	CASSLARGNGGYTF
TRBJ1-2	TRBD1	-	TRBV24-1	TGTGCCACCAGTGTTGGCGGGACAGGCACCTACGGCTACACCTTC	CATSVGGTGTYGYTF